The T cell receptor (beta chain) under discussion was sequenced for a study of blood T cell repertoires in COVID-19. The wider study: Sources were T cells, B-cell-depleted T cells, or PBMCs; the material itself was cDNA or gDNA.

Repertoires were generated with immunoSEQ multiplex PCR, while TCRdb's copy carries only in-frame clones and drops some. Of about 200,000 clones in the sample, around 81% were seen once. The length of the CDR3 is 13 residues. Germline CDR1 SQVTM, CDR2 ANQGSEA. Trimming took 4 bases from V and 5 from J, leaving 14 bases between them. This chain uses TRBV29-1 with TRBJ1-1; weak D call: TRBD1 (6 bases). Sequenced: PBMCs or T cells enriched from blood (not recorded which). The sequence came from a man between 40 and 49 years old who had recovered from COVID-19. CDR3 loop: CSVGQNRATEAFF. CDR3 in DNA: TGCAGCGTTGGACAGAACAGGGCGACTGAAGCTTTCTTT.